Listed below are T cell receptor beta chains from one sample, sequenced in a study of cytotoxic CD8 clonotypes in ibrutinib-treated CLL. Sequencing used immunoSEQ multiplex PCR; TCRdb keeps in-frame clones, though not all of them. The table includes around 200,000 clones, roughly three quarters detected once. Sequenced here: PBMCs, sampled after 12 months of ibrutinib treatment. The receptors here all came from a human donor with chronic lymphocytic leukemia. The CDR3 runs from the conserved cysteine through the conserved F or W. Fields, in order: V gene, clone size, D gene, J gene, CDR3 protein, CDR3 DNA. A D gene is named only where the DNA matches it firmly. Size is omitted from some rows. Given values are once, few, many or a class for expanded clones.

V: TRBV19; size: NA; D: NA; J: TRBJ1-2; CDR3: CASSIMGYYGYTF; DNA: TGTGCCAGTAGTATAATGGGCTACTATGGCTACACCTTC
V: TRBV19; size: NA; D: TRBD1; J: TRBJ1-2; CDR3: CASSMDRASGYTF; DNA: TGTGCCAGTAGTATGGACAGGGCGAGTGGCTACACCTTC
V: TRBV9; size: NA; D: NA; J: TRBJ1-4; CDR3: CASSVDTNEKLFF; DNA: TGTGCCAGCAGCGTAGACACCAATGAAAAACTGTTTTTT
V: TRBV5-4; size: NA; D: TRBD2; J: TRBJ2-7; CDR3: CASSSWTSSHEQYF; DNA: TGTGCCAGCAGTTCATGGACTAGCAGCCACGAGCAGTACTTC
V: TRBV7-9; size: NA; D: NA; J: TRBJ1-4; CDR3: CASSPYATNEKLFF; DNA: TGTGCCAGCAGCCCGTATGCAACTAATGAAAAACTGTTTTTT
V: TRBV9; size: NA; D: NA; J: TRBJ1-1; CDR3: CASSVRGNTEAFF; DNA: TGTGCCAGCAGCGTACGGGGGAACACTGAAGCTTTCTTT
V: TRBV29-1; size: NA; D: TRBD2; J: TRBJ2-7; CDR3: CSVAGGGAYEQYF; DNA: TGCAGCGTCGCGGGGGGCGGCGCCTACGAGCAGTACTTC
V: TRBV7-3; size: NA; D: NA; J: TRBJ2-7; CDR3: CASSLSPGPYEQYF; DNA: TGTGCCAGCAGCTTAAGTCCGGGCCCCTACGAGCAGTACTTC
V: TRBV11-2; size: NA; D: NA; J: TRBJ2-2; CDR3: CASSLGLAGSTGELFF; DNA: TGTGCCAGCAGCTTAGGTTTGGCGGGGAGCACCGGGGAGCTGTTTTTT
V: TRBV6-1; size: NA; D: NA; J: TRBJ1-1; CDR3: CASSEIVEAFF; DNA: TGTGCCAGCAGTGAAATAGTAGAAGCTTTCTTT
V: TRBV10-1; size: NA; D: TRBD1; J: TRBJ2-5; CDR3: CASSSGQGAGETQYF; DNA: TGCGCCAGCAGTTCCGGACAGGGGGCGGGAGAGACCCAGTACTTC
V: TRBV5-1; size: NA; D: NA; J: TRBJ1-5; CDR3: CASRLKWNQPQHF; DNA: TGCGCCAGCAGGCTTAAATGGAATCAGCCCCAGCATTTT
V: TRBV28; size: NA; D: NA; J: TRBJ2-2; CDR3: CASSFQIGVRGGGELFF; DNA: TGTGCCAGCAGTTTCCAAATCGGGGTCCGAGGCGGCGGGGAGCTGTTTTTT
V: TRBV27; size: NA; D: NA; J: TRBJ2-7; CDR3: CASSLTVGGVYEQYF; DNA: TGTGCCAGCAGTTTAACGGTGGGAGGCGTCTACGAGCAGTACTTC
V: TRBV7-5; size: many; D: NA; J: TRBJ1-1; CDR3: CVRSSGERDILYTEAFF; DNA: TGTGTCAGAAGCAGCGGAGAGCGGGACATATTATACACTGAAGCTTTCTTT
V: TRBV5-1; size: NA; D: NA; J: TRBJ2-5; CDR3: CASSPRAGSQETQYF; DNA: TGCGCCAGCAGCCCTCGGGCAGGTAGCCAAGAGACCCAGTACTTC
V: TRBV21-1; size: NA; D: NA; J: TRBJ2-7; CDR3: CASSKRGKGTGEDEQYF; DNA: TGTGCCAGCAGCAAAAGAGGGAAGGGGACAGGGGAGGACGAGCAGTACTTC
V: TRBV14; size: few; D: NA; J: TRBJ1-2; CDR3: CATPWGYTF; DNA: TGTGCCACCCCGTGGGGCTACACCTTC
V: TRBV4-1; size: NA; D: NA; J: TRBJ1-1; CDR3: CASSQEAAGNTEAFF; DNA: TGCGCCAGCAGCCAAGAGGCAGCGGGGAACACTGAAGCTTTCTTT
V: TRBV4-1; size: few; D: TRBD1; J: TRBJ2-7; CDR3: CASSRTGAYEQYF; DNA: TGCGCCAGCAGCCGTACAGGGGCCTACGAGCAGTACTTC
V: TRBV28; size: few; D: NA; J: TRBJ1-2; CDR3: CASSSSSQNYGYTF; DNA: TGTGCCAGCAGTTCCTCGTCCCAGAACTATGGCTACACCTTC
V: TRBV28; size: NA; D: TRBD2; J: TRBJ2-2; CDR3: CASTGLAGGPYTGELFF; DNA: TGTGCCAGCACGGGACTAGCGGGAGGGCCGTACACCGGGGAGCTGTTTTTT
V: TRBV6-6; size: NA; D: NA; J: TRBJ1-6; CDR3: CASSYEGLMNSPLHF; DNA: TGTGCCAGCAGTTACGAGGGACTGATGAATTCACCCCTCCACTTT
V: TRBV10-3; size: NA; D: NA; J: TRBJ1-1; CDR3: CATRSAGVGPEAFF; DNA: TGTGCCACGCGATCGGCTGGCGTTGGCCCTGAAGCTTTCTTT
V: TRBV28; size: NA; D: NA; J: TRBJ2-7; CDR3: CASMGAGLHTGYEQYF; DNA: TGTGCCAGCATGGGGGCCGGCCTCCACACCGGCTACGAGCAGTACTTC
V: TRBV5-1; size: NA; D: NA; J: TRBJ2-7; CDR3: CASSFALRPRDSYEQYF; DNA: TGCGCCAGCAGCTTTGCTCTGCGGCCCAGGGACTCCTACGAGCAGTACTTC
V: TRBV2; size: NA; D: NA; J: TRBJ2-7; CDR3: CASSAKGIFPYEQYF; DNA: TGTGCCAGCAGTGCGAAAGGGATATTTCCCTACGAGCAGTACTTC
V: TRBV5-1; size: NA; D: NA; J: TRBJ2-1; CDR3: CASSSQADLALYNEQFF; DNA: TGCGCCAGCAGCTCCCAGGCAGATCTAGCGCTCTACAATGAGCAGTTCTTC
V: TRBV12-5; size: NA; D: NA; J: TRBJ2-3; CDR3: CASGLGVTDTQYF; DNA: TGTGCTAGTGGTTTGGGGGTGACAGATACGCAGTATTTT
V: TRBV5-4; size: NA; D: NA; J: TRBJ2-1; CDR3: CASSIWNEQFF; DNA: TGTGCCAGCAGCATCTGGAATGAGCAGTTCTTC
V: TRBV27; size: NA; D: NA; J: TRBJ2-1; CDR3: CASSVAGIAYNEQFF; DNA: TGTGCCAGCAGTGTGGCCGGGATTGCCTACAATGAGCAGTTCTTC
V: TRBV5-1; size: many; D: NA; J: TRBJ2-5; CDR3: CASTASPQETQYF; DNA: TGCGCCAGCACCGCGTCCCCTCAAGAGACCCAGTACTTC
V: TRBV5-1; size: NA; D: NA; J: TRBJ2-1; CDR3: CASSGDALYNEQFF; DNA: TGCGCCAGCAGCGGCGACGCCCTCTACAATGAGCAGTTCTTC
V: TRBV15; size: NA; D: TRBD2; J: TRBJ2-6; CDR3: CATSRDGGSGANVLTF; DNA: TGTGCCACCAGCAGAGACGGGGGGTCAGGGGCCAACGTCCTGACTTTC
V: TRBV5-1; size: NA; D: NA; J: TRBJ1-4; CDR3: CASSLATTNEKLFF; DNA: TGCGCCAGCAGCTTGGCTACAACTAATGAAAAACTGTTTTTT
V: TRBV29-1; size: NA; D: NA; J: TRBJ2-1; CDR3: CSVGWREQFF; DNA: TGCAGCGTTGGATGGCGGGAGCAGTTCTTC
V: TRBV14; size: NA; D: TRBD2; J: TRBJ2-7; CDR3: CASSQVVSGRYEQYF; DNA: TGTGCCAGCAGCCAAGTAGTTAGCGGGAGATACGAGCAGTACTTC
V: TRBV19; size: once; D: NA; J: TRBJ1-5; CDR3: CASSIWANQPQHF; DNA: TGTGCCAGTAGTATATGGGCAAATCAGCCCCAGCATTTT
V: TRBV5-1; size: few; D: NA; J: TRBJ1-1; CDR3: CASSFGPPSGLNTEAFF; DNA: TGCGCCAGCAGCTTTGGACCTCCGTCAGGCTTGAACACTGAAGCTTTCTTT
V: TRBV5-1; size: NA; D: NA; J: TRBJ2-7; CDR3: CASSFSGESYEQYF; DNA: TGCGCCAGCAGCTTCTCAGGGGAATCCTACGAGCAGTACTTC
V: TRBV2; size: NA; D: NA; J: TRBJ2-5; CDR3: CASMMSGQETQYF; DNA: TGTGCCAGCATGATGTCAGGACAAGAGACCCAGTACTTC
V: TRBV7-9; size: NA; D: NA; J: TRBJ1-3; CDR3: CASSLEDGNTIYF; DNA: TGTGCCAGCAGCTTAGAAGACGGAAACACCATATATTTT
V: TRBV4-1; size: NA; D: NA; J: TRBJ2-2; CDR3: CASSQQENTGELFF; DNA: TGCGCCAGCAGCCAGCAGGAGAACACCGGGGAGCTGTTTTTT
V: TRBV6-6; size: once; D: NA; J: TRBJ1-6; CDR3: CASSYSITARDLHF; DNA: TGTGCCAGCAGTTACTCTATAACAGCGAGAGACCTCCACTTT
V: TRBV5-1; size: NA; D: NA; J: TRBJ2-2; CDR3: CASSLSLTENTGELFF; DNA: TGCGCCAGCAGCTTAAGTCTGACGGAGAACACCGGGGAGCTGTTTTTT
V: TRBV5-4; size: once; D: TRBD2; J: TRBJ2-1; CDR3: CASSLMGEGRSGQFF; DNA: TGTGCCAGCAGCTTGATGGGGGAGGGGCGGAGTGGGCAGTTCTTC
V: TRBV4-1; size: NA; D: TRBD1; J: TRBJ2-1; CDR3: CASSPTGLNYNEQFF; DNA: TGCGCCAGCAGTCCGACAGGGTTGAACTACAATGAGCAGTTCTTC
V: TRBV4-1; size: NA; D: TRBD2; J: TRBJ2-1; CDR3: CASSQEKSPLLPRGNSYNEQFF; DNA: TGCGCCAGCAGCCAAGAAAAGTCCCCTCTCCTGCCGCGGGGGAACTCCTACAATGAGCAGTTCTTC
V: TRBV7-2; size: NA; D: TRBD2; J: TRBJ2-3; CDR3: CASSEGTSGGVPQYF; DNA: TGTGCCAGCAGCGAAGGGACTAGCGGGGGGGTGCCGCAGTATTTT
V: TRBV29-1; size: few; D: NA; J: TRBJ2-2; CDR3: CSVVSGGELFF; DNA: TGCAGCGTTGTTAGTGGTGGGGAGCTGTTTTTT
V: TRBV29-1; size: NA; D: NA; J: TRBJ2-6; CDR3: CSVVEGAGANVLTF; DNA: TGCAGCGTTGTCGAGGGGGCTGGGGCCAACGTCCTGACTTTC
V: TRBV10-3; size: NA; D: TRBD1; J: TRBJ2-7; CDR3: CAISGTGLDSYEQYF; DNA: TGTGCCATCAGTGGGACAGGCCTCGATTCCTACGAGCAGTACTTC
V: TRBV7-9; size: NA; D: TRBD1; J: TRBJ2-2; CDR3: CASSLALGQGATGELFF; DNA: TGTGCCAGCAGCTTAGCGCTGGGACAGGGGGCCACCGGGGAGCTGTTTTTT
V: TRBV18; size: NA; D: TRBD1; J: TRBJ2-7; CDR3: CASSQMGQSDEQYF; DNA: TGTGCCAGCTCACAAATGGGACAGAGCGACGAGCAGTACTTC